These 12 T cell receptor beta chains originate from one sample sequenced in a study of CD8 T cells in Susac syndrome. It was with random hexamers that about 0.45 to 1 ug RNA was reverse transcribed. MiXCR, run by TCRdb on the immunoSEQ multiplex PCR reads, gives a single entry per CDR3 protein. The sample consists of over 120,000 distinct CDR3 sequences, approximately 95% of them appearing once. Sequencing input: CD4+ T cells from PBMCs. Source of these receptors: a human donor in good health.

The rearrangement uses TRBV20-1 and TRBJ1-2, with unresolved D. CDR1 and CDR2 from the germline V gene are DFQATT and SNEGSKA (reference sequence). The CDR3 loop spans 15 amino acids. Trimming removed 1 base from V and 0 bases from J, with 12 bases in between. The CDR3 reads CSARGGYGSNYGYTF. CDR3 nucleotides: TGCAGTGCTAGAGGTGGTTACGGGTCTAACTATGGCTACACCTTC.

CDR3 nucleotides: TGTGCCAGCAGCCAGGCAGGGGTCCTCACAGATACGCAGTATTTT. Amino acid sequence: CASSQAGVLTDTQYF. The rearrangement uses TRBV5-4 and TRBJ2-3, with a weak D call TRBD1 (6 bases). CDR3 length: 15 residues. The V end lost 4 bases, the J end lost 2 bases, and 14 bases lay between the germline ends. Germline CDR1 is SGHNT and CDR2 is YYREEE (reference sequence).

The chain links TRBV18 to TRBJ2-3; the D gene is possibly TRBD2 (6 bases). The germline V gene encodes CDR1 KGHSH and CDR2 LQKENI. This CDR3 comprises 14 residues. V lost 1 base and J 5 bases, leaving 10 bases between the germline ends. The CDR3 sequence is CASSPLGRVDTQYF. The CDR3 coding sequence is TGTGCCAGCTCACCACTCGGGAGAGTAGATACGCAGTATTTT.

The chain uses TRBV5-1 and TRBJ1-2; D gene unclear. Between the trimmed V and J ends, which lost 1 base and 5 bases, there was a span of 6 bases. CDR1 and CDR2 from the germline V gene are SGHRS and YFSETQ. The CDR3 contains 12 residues. The CDR3 is CASSLMGYGYTF. CDR3 in DNA: TGCGCCAGCAGCTTGATGGGGTATGGCTACACCTTC.

The rearrangement links TRBV19 to TRBJ2-7, with 8 bases lining up with TRBD1. CDR3 length: 13 residues. J gave up 2 bases and V 4 bases, and 1 base lay outside the gene matches. Germline V gene sequence: CDR1 LNHDA, CDR2 SQIVND (reference sequence). This CDR3 reads CASSRTGTYEQYF. The CDR3 DNA reads TGTGCCAGTAGTAGGACAGGGACCTACGAGCAGTACTTC.

V is TRBV29-1 and J is TRBJ2-5; D gene ambiguous. CDR3 size: 13 residues. V was pared by 0 bases and J by 5 bases, with 10 bases between. From germline, CDR1 is SQVTM and CDR2 ANQGSEA. The CDR3 nucleotides read TGCAGCGTTGAAGATCGTTATGTCGAGACCCAGTACTTC. This translates into CSVEDRYVETQYF.

The chain is built from TRBV18 and TRBJ2-1; TRBD2 matches at 7 bases. J was trimmed by 3 bases and V by 0 bases; bases with no gene match: 5. CDR1 and CDR2 (germline): KGHSH, LQKENI. There are 16 residues in the CDR3. CDR3 sequence reads: CASSPPLREVYNEQFF. For the CDR3, the DNA is TGTGCCAGCTCACCACCATTACGGGAGGTCTACAATGAGCAGTTCTTC.

The CDR3 here is CASSAPEGKDSGNTIYF. The CDR3 nucleotides read TGTGCCAGCAGCGCCCCGGAAGGGAAAGACTCTGGAAACACCATATATTTT. The chain carries TRBV9 and TRBJ1-3; D is ambiguous. This CDR3 is 17 amino acids long. Germline V gene data show CDR1 as SGDLS and CDR2 as YYNGEE. Trimming removed 3 bases from V and 0 bases from J, with 16 bases in between.

The chain is built from TRBV4-2 and TRBJ2-1, with 9 bases fitting TRBD1. Germline V gives CDR1 LGHNA, CDR2 YNFKEQ. CDR3 length: 15 residues. Trimming removed 4 bases from V and 7 bases from J; junction bases left unmatched: 8. The DNA for the CDR3 is TGTGCCAGCAGCCCGACAGGGGGGGTGAGGAATGAGCAGTTCTTC. Amino acids: CASSPTGGVRNEQFF.

This sequence joins TRBV11-2 and TRBJ2-7; possibly TRBD2 for D (5 bases). Trimming removed 1 base at V and 8 bases at J, with 15 bases between. CDR3 length equals 14 residues. Germline V gives CDR1 SGHAT, CDR2 FQNNGV. The CDR3 DNA reads TGTGCCAGCAGCTTAGTGGTCACTGAGGGCCAGCAGTACTTC. As protein: CASSLVVTEGQQYF.

The rearrangement joins TRBV2 to TRBJ2-5, with D possibly being TRBD1 or TRBD2 (5 bases each). The CDR3 runs 15 residues. Germline V gene data show CDR1 as SNHLY and CDR2 as FYNNEI. V dropped 6 bases and J dropped 4 bases, with 18 bases sitting between them. CDR3: CASRSTALGGETQYF. CDR3 DNA: TGTGCCAGCAGATCGACAGCTCTTGGGGGAGAGACCCAGTACTTC.

CDR3 in amino acids: CASSRTPIPYEQYF. In DNA, the CDR3 is TGTGCCAGCAGCCGGACACCGATACCCTACGAGCAGTACTTC. The chain links TRBV3-1 to TRBJ2-7; D is possibly TRBD1 (5 bases). Germline CDR1 is LGHDT and CDR2 is YNNKEL (reference sequence). Trimming took off 4 bases at V and 2 bases at J, with 12 bases between the two ends. The CDR3 is 14 residues long.